This is a list of T cell receptor beta chains from one sample in a study of T cells in Graves' hyperthyroidism and ophthalmopathy. TCRdb reprocessed the multiplex PCR reads via MiXCR and lists one record per CDR3 protein. The sample lists roughly 710,000 distinct CDR3 sequences, approximately 40% occurring once. Input material: blood. These receptors were obtained from a woman between 40 and 55 years old with Graves' hyperthyroidism. Each CDR3 is given with its conserved first and last residue. D genes are given only for firm matches. For some rows the clone size is stated as once, few or many, or as a class when expanded; others skip it.

TGTGCCAGCAGGACCGGGACGGATTATAGCAATCAGCCCCAGCATTTT	CASRTGTDYSNQPQHF	16	.	TRBJ1-5	TRBV10-3	.
TGTGCCAGCAGCCCAGTGGGGGCAGAAGAGCAGTACTTC	CASSPVGAEEQYF	13	.	TRBJ2-7	TRBV7-3	.
TGTGCCAGCAGTTTATGGCAGGGAGGTACCTACACCTTC	CASSLWQGGTYTF	13	.	TRBJ1-2	TRBV27	.
TGTGCCAGCAGTAGCGGCGACGGGGTGGAAGCTAATGAAAAACTGTTTTTT	CASSSGDGVEANEKLFF	17	.	TRBJ1-4	TRBV6-5	.
TGTGCCAGTAGTATTAACAGCTTAACTATCGGCTACACCTTC	CASSINSLTIGYTF	14	.	TRBJ1-2	TRBV19	.
TGCAGTGCTAGCTTAGCGGCCTACGAGCAGTACTTC	CSASLAAYEQYF	12	.	TRBJ2-7	TRBV20-1	.
TGTGCCAGCAGTTTACAGGGGCGAAGAAATCTGCCCCAGCATTTT	CASSLQGRRNLPQHF	15	.	TRBJ1-5	TRBV27	.
TGTGCCAGCAGCGCGGAGGGTCAAGGCTACACCTTC	CASSAEGQGYTF	12	.	TRBJ1-2	TRBV7-2	.
TGTGCCAGCAGCCCCGGACAGGGGGCTCAACAGAACTTC	CASSPGQGAQQNF	13	TRBD1	TRBJ2-7	TRBV7-3	.
TGCGCCAGCAGCCCCCGCCTAGGGGGTTATCAGCCCCAGCATTTT	CASSPRLGGYQPQHF	15	.	TRBJ1-5	TRBV4-1	.
TGCAGCGTTGGGGCGGGAGGTTCTGATACCGGGGAGCTGTTTTTT	CSVGAGGSDTGELFF	15	TRBD2	TRBJ2-2	TRBV29-1	.
TGTGCCAGCAGCTTTTTGACAGGGCCGAACACTGAAGCTTTCTTT	CASSFLTGPNTEAFF	15	TRBD1	TRBJ1-1	TRBV5-5	.
TGTGCCGAGAGACAGGGGACTTATGGCTACACCTTC	CAERQGTYGYTF	12	TRBD1	TRBJ1-2	TRBV25-1	.
TGTGCCAGCAGTTCGGGACAGCTCTATAATTCACCCCTCCACTTT	CASSSGQLYNSPLHF	15	TRBD1	TRBJ1-6	TRBV6-5	few
TGCAGTGCTAGAGATCGGCTAGCGGGGAAAGAGACCCAGTACTTC	CSARDRLAGKETQYF	15	TRBD2	TRBJ2-5	TRBV20-1	many
TGTGCCATACAAAAAGGGGGCAGGCAAATGAACACTGAAGCTTTCTTT	CAIQKGGRQMNTEAFF	16	TRBD1	TRBJ1-1	TRBV10-3	many
TGCGCCAGCAGCCAAGACTCAGGGGGCTATGGCTACACCTTC	CASSQDSGGYGYTF	14	TRBD1	TRBJ1-2	TRBV7-9	.
TGTGCCAGCAGCCACAGAGACACGGGCAATCAGCCCCAGCATTTT	CASSHRDTGNQPQHF	15	.	TRBJ1-5	TRBV12-3/TRBV12-4	.
TGTGCCAGCAGCCAAGTTATTTTTGGGGTCTCACAGACGAACGAGCAGTACTTC	CASSQVIFGVSQTNEQYF	18	.	TRBJ2-7	TRBV14	.
TGTGCCAGCAGTGAACGGTATAAGAACACTGAAGCTTTCTTT	CASSERYKNTEAFF	14	.	TRBJ1-1	TRBV7-3	few
TGTGCCACCAGCGGCGGACAGGGACAAGAGACCCAGTACTTC	CATSGGQGQETQYF	14	TRBD1	TRBJ2-5	TRBV15	.
TGCGCCAGCAGCCCTCACAGGAAGCCCCGAGAGACCCAGTACTTC	CASSPHRKPRETQYF	15	.	TRBJ2-5	TRBV4-1	.
TGTGCCAGCAGCCAAGGGGCCCGTCAGCCCCAGCATTTT	CASSQGARQPQHF	13	.	TRBJ1-5	TRBV3-2	many
TGTGCCAGCTCACCCAGGGAAGGTAAGACTGAAGCTTTCTTT	CASSPREGKTEAFF	14	.	TRBJ1-1	TRBV25-1	.
TGTGCCAGCTCCAGGGAGTCATACGAGCAGTACTTC	CASSRESYEQYF	12	.	TRBJ2-7	TRBV6-1	few
TGCGCCAGCAGTGAGTGGGGAGGCGAGACCCAGTACTTC	CASSEWGGETQYF	13	.	TRBJ2-5	TRBV10-1	.
TGTGCCAGCAGTTACTCGTCGGACACGGGAAATGAAAAACTGTTTTTT	CASSYSSDTGNEKLFF	16	.	TRBJ1-4	TRBV6-5	many
TGCGCCAGCAGCCGATTACCGGGACTAGGATCTCTCTACGAGCAGTACTTC	CASSRLPGLGSLYEQYF	17	TRBD2	TRBJ2-7	TRBV4-1	few
TGCAGCGTTCTTTTGGACAGGGGGAAGGAAAAACTGTTTTTT	CSVLLDRGKEKLFF	14	TRBD1	TRBJ1-4	TRBV29-1	many
TGTGCGGGGTCAGAGACAGGGAGGTATGGCTACACCTTC	CAGSETGRYGYTF	13	TRBD1	TRBJ1-2	TRBV6-1	few
TGCAGTGCTAGTCGGGGGGGCCGTGGCTACACCTTC	CSASRGGRGYTF	12	.	TRBJ1-2	TRBV20-1	many
TGCAGTGCTAGCGCGGGGTACGACGCCGGGGAGCTGTTTTTT	CSASAGYDAGELFF	14	.	TRBJ2-2	TRBV20-1	few
TGTGCCAGCAGCTTAGTTGTCGGGGGCACTGAAGCTTTCTTT	CASSLVVGGTEAFF	14	.	TRBJ1-1	TRBV7-9	many
TGTGCCAGCATCAGGCCCCCCGCAACACAAACTAACTATGGCTACACCTTC	CASIRPPATQTNYGYTF	17	.	TRBJ1-2	TRBV7-2	many
.	CASSPRGGLFGLGTNTF	17	.	TRBJ1-2	TRBV12-3/TRBV12-4	.
TGCAGCTCCTTCCTTTCGACCCAGTACTTC	CSSFLSTQYF	10	.	TRBJ2-5	TRBV29-1	.
TGTGCCAGCAGCTCCGGGACAGGGTCCCACTATGGCTACACCTTC	CASSSGTGSHYGYTF	15	TRBD1	TRBJ1-2	TRBV5-4	few
TGCGCCAGCAGCTTGGATGACTCTGGGGCCAACGTCCTGACTTTC	CASSLDDSGANVLTF	15	.	TRBJ2-6	TRBV5-1	.
TGCAGCGTTGGGGAACGGTCGTTTTCTTACGAGCAGTACTTC	CSVGERSFSYEQYF	14	.	TRBJ2-7	TRBV29-1	many
TGTGCCAGCAGCTTGGGACGGCCCTCTCAGCCCCAGCATTTT	CASSLGRPSQPQHF	14	.	TRBJ1-5	TRBV5-5	many
TGTGCCAGCAGCTCGGGACTCAACTATGGCTACACCTTC	CASSSGLNYGYTF	13	.	TRBJ1-2	TRBV5-8	many
TGTGCCAGCAGTTACCTGGTTCGGGGGGCAGGTGAAGCTTTCTTT	CASSYLVRGAGEAFF	15	.	TRBJ1-1	TRBV6-5	few
TGTGCCAGCAGTTCAAGACAGACTGGAAACACCATATATTTT	CASSSRQTGNTIYF	14	.	TRBJ1-3	TRBV28	few
TGTGCCAGCAGCTTTTTTGCATATGAATCCTACGAGCAGTACTTC	CASSFFAYESYEQYF	15	.	TRBJ2-7	TRBV11-2	.
TGTGCCAGCAGCCCGTACAGGGACCCATACGGCTACACCTTC	CASSPYRDPYGYTF	14	.	TRBJ1-2	TRBV7-9	many
TGTGCCAGCAGCCAAGATTTTTGGGACTATGGCTACACCTTC	CASSQDFWDYGYTF	14	.	TRBJ1-2	TRBV14	many